A single sample gave rise to the 12 T cell receptor beta chains below, sequenced in a study of low-dose radiotherapy and immunotherapy resistance in tumors. Sample time point: after trial treatment. As for treatment: LDRT plus nivolumab, ipilimumab, low-dose cyclophosphamide and aspirin (RACIN trial). Primers targeting TRAV and TRBV primed first-strand cDNA, covering alpha and beta chains. A constant-region primer paired with the V-primer adapter amplified TCRs over approximately 19 PCR cycles. TCRdb reprocessed the reads with MiXCR, giving one entry per CDR3 protein. This table has some 57,000 distinct CDR3 sequences, approximately 22% appearing once. This specimen consisted of PBMCs, obtained after low-dose radiotherapy plus immunotherapy. The source is a male donor with prostate cancer.

V gene TRBV5-1 combines with J gene TRBJ1-2, with unresolved D. The CDR3 loop spans 13 amino acids. Trimming left V 4 bases short and J 1 base short, with 8 bases between. Germline lookup yields CDR1 SGHRS and CDR2 YFSETQ. The CDR3 nucleotides are TGCGCCAGCAGCGCCGAGGGTAACTATGGCTACACCTTC. Translated: CASSAEGNYGYTF.

In its sample, this clonotype was seen a few times. V and J are TRBV10-3 and TRBJ1-3; the D gene is possibly TRBD1 (6 bases). V lost 10 bases and J lost 1, with 20 bases in between. This CDR3 contains 16 residues. The germline V gene encodes CDR1 ENHRY and CDR2 SYGVKD. CDR3 nucleotides: TGTGCCAGCGGGATCGCAGGGGTAGTATCTGGAAACACCATATATTTT. Amino acids: CASGIAGVVSGNTIYF.

This clonotype showed up many times. This chain uses TRBV11-2 with TRBJ1-2; D remains ambiguous. CDR3 length: 13 residues. CDR1 is SGHAT, CDR2 FQNNGV, per germline. Between the trimmed V and J ends, which lost 11 bases and 2 bases, there was a span of 15 bases. CDR3 region: CARPLYGNYGYTF. CDR3 sequence (DNA): TGTGCCCGACCCCTTTACGGGAACTATGGCTACACCTTC.

This clonotype was seen at least ten times. J is TRBJ2-7 and V is TRBV5-1; D is possibly TRBD1 (6 bases). Trimming removed 4 bases at V and 4 bases at J, with 12 bases between. The CDR3 is 13 amino acids. Germline CDR1 reads SGHRS; CDR2 reads YFSETQ. The CDR3 spells CASSAGAVYEQYF. CDR3 in DNA: TGCGCCAGCAGCGCAGGGGCAGTTTACGAGCAGTACTTC.

This clonotype was seen at least ten times. The V call is TRBV11-1, the J call TRBJ2-7, with 8 positions matching TRBD1. From germline, CDR1 is SGHAT and CDR2 FQDESV (reference sequence). The V gene end was trimmed by 6 bases and the J gene end by 2 bases; junction bases not matched to a gene: 9. CDR3 length: 15 residues. CDR3: CASRKTGTGPYEQYF. The DNA for the CDR3 is TGTGCCAGCAGAAAAACCGGGACAGGACCCTACGAGCAGTACTTC.

This clonotype was observed at least ten times. The chain employs TRBV11-2 and TRBJ1-2; no definite D call. Trimming removed 0 bases at V and 6 bases at J, with 5 bases between. This CDR3 has 12 amino acids. Germline assignment: CDR1 SGHAT and CDR2 FQNNGV. The CDR3 is CASSLESHGYTF. In DNA form, the CDR3 reads TGTGCCAGCAGCTTAGAGTCCCATGGCTACACCTTC.

This clonotype was picked up many times. The chain couples TRBV19 to TRBJ2-7; 7 bases are a match to TRBD2. Looked up from germline, CDR1 is LNHDA and CDR2 is SQIVND (reference sequence). With 5 bases clipped from V and 2 bases from J, the junction kept 6 bases outside the gene matches. CDR3 length: 14 residues. Here the CDR3 reads CASSVAAGPYEQYF. The CDR3 DNA is TGTGCCAGTAGTGTTGCAGCGGGGCCCTACGAGCAGTACTTC.

This clonotype was recorded many times. This chain joins TRBV3-1 and TRBJ2-7; 9 bases agree with TRBD1. Germline assignment: CDR1 LGHDT and CDR2 YNNKEL (reference sequence). Trimming cost V 6 bases and J 3 bases; bases outside gene matches: 6. The CDR3 spans 14 residues. In DNA form, the CDR3 reads TGTGCCAGCAGTTATGGACAGGGGAACTACGAGCAGTACTTC. Encoded protein: CASSYGQGNYEQYF.

The V call is TRBV6-2 or TRBV6-3, the J call TRBJ2-7; D not certain. The CDR3 consists of 14 residues. V was cut by 2 bases and J by 2 bases, with 10 bases left in between. CDR1 is MNHEY, CDR2 SVGEGT, per germline. DNA for the CDR3: TGTGCCAGCAGTTACGGTCCACCACCCTACGAGCAGTACTTC. This translates into CASSYGPPPYEQYF.

Many counts were recorded for this clonotype. This rearrangement joins TRBV7-2 to TRBJ2-7; the D is unclear. Trimming removed 3 bases from V and 2 bases from J, with 5 bases in between. The CDR3 runs to 12 residues. Germline lookup yields CDR1 SGHTA and CDR2 FQGNSA. The CDR3 nucleotides read TGTGCCAGCAGCTTCTTTGCCTACGAGCAGTACTTC. Protein: CASSFFAYEQYF.

The chain employs TRBV5-4 and TRBJ2-5; no clear D gene. The CDR3 covers 14 residues. Germline V gives CDR1 SGHNT, CDR2 YYREEE (reference sequence). V was trimmed by 1 base and J by 5 bases, leaving 12 bases between them. In DNA, the CDR3 is TGTGCCAGCAGCTTGAGGTCGACACCCGAGACCCAGTACTTC. It translates to CASSLRSTPETQYF. The full variable domain, completed using reference TRBV5-4 and TRBJ2-5, is ETGVTQSPTHLIKTRGQQVTLRCSSQSGHNTVSWYQQALGQGPQFIFQYYREEENGRGNFPPRFSGLQFPNYSSELNVNALELDDSALYLCASSLRSTPETQYFGPGTRLLVL.

Points on this clonotype: This probably arose from a read error, given a far larger clone one base away. V gene TRBV5-1 combines with J gene TRBJ1-1; D is uncertain. Germline V lookup: CDR1 SGHRS, CDR2 YFSETQ. Deletions cut 4 bases from V and 3 bases from J, with 16 bases between. This CDR3 has 15 amino acids. The CDR3 loop is CASSQDGIADTEAFF. In DNA form, the CDR3 reads TGCGCCAGCAGCCAAGACGGGATAGCGGACACTGAAGCTTTCTTT.